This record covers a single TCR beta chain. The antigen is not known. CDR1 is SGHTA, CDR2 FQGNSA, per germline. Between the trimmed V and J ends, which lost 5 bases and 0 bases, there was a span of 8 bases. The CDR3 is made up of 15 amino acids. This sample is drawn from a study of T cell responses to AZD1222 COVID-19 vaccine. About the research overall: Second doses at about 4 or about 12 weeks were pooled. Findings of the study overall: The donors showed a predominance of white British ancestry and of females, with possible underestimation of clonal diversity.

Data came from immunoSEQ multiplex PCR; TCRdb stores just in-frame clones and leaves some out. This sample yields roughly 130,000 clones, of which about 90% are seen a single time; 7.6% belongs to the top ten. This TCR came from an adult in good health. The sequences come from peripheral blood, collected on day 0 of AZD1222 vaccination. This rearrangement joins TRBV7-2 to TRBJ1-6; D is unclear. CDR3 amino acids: CASSVVGSYNSPLHF. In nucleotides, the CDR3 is TGTGCCAGCAGCGTGGTGGGCTCCTATAATTCACCCCTCCACTTT.